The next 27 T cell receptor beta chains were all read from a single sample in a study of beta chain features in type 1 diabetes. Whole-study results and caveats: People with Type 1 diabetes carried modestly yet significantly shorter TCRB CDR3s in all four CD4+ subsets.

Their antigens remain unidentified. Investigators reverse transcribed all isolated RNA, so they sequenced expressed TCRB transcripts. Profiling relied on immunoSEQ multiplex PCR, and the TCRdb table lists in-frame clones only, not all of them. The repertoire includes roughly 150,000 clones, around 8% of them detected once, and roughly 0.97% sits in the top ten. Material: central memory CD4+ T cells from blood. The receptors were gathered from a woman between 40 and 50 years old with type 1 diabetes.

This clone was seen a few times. In DNA form, the CDR3 reads TGTGCCAGCAGCTTAGGTTGGGGGGACGGGCACGAGCAGTACTTC. This encodes CASSLGWGDGHEQYF. The chain recombines TRBV7-9 with TRBJ2-7; weak D call: TRBD2 (6 bases). This CDR3 is 15 amino acids long. V shed 1 base and J shed 5 bases, with 15 bases lying between them. Germline CDR1 reads SEHNR; CDR2 reads FQNEAQ (reference sequence).

CDR3 residues: CSVGRSGSIDEQFF. The CDR3 DNA reads as TGCAGCGTTGGTCGTAGCGGGAGTATCGATGAGCAGTTCTTC. The chain links TRBV29-1 to TRBJ2-1, with 9 bases fitting TRBD2. The CDR3 is 14 residues long. The ends lost 4 bases at V and 8 bases at J; junction bases unmatched: 9. CDR1 SQVTM and CDR2 ANQGSEA come from the germline V gene.

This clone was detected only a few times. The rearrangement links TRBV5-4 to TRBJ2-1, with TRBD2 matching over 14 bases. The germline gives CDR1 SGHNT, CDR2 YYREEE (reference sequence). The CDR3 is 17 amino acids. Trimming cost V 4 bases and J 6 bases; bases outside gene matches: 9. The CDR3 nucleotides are TGTGCCAGCAGCCCAGGGACTAGCGGGAGTTGGGGCAATGAGCAGTTCTTC. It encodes CASSPGTSGSWGNEQFF.

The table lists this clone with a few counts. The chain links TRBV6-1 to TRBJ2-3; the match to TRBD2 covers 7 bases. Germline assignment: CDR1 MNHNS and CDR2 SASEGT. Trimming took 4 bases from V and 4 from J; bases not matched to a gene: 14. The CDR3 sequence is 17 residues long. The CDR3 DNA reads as TGTGCCAGCAGTGGTTGGGGAGGGGATCAGAGCGCAGATACGCAGTATTTT. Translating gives CASSGWGGDQSADTQYF.

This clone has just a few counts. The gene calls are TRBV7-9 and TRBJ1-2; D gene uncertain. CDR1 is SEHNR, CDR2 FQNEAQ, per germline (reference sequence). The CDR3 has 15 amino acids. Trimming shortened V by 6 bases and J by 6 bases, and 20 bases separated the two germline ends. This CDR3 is CASRETGGSMDGYTF. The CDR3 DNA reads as TGTGCCAGCAGGGAAACGGGAGGGTCGATGGATGGCTACACCTTC. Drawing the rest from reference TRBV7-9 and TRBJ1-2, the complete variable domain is DTGVSQNPRHKITKRGQNVTFRCDPISEHNRLYWYRQTLGQGPEFLTYFQNEAQLEKSRLLSDRFSAERPKGSFSTLEIQRTEQGDSAMYLCASRETGGSMDGYTFGSGTRLTVV.

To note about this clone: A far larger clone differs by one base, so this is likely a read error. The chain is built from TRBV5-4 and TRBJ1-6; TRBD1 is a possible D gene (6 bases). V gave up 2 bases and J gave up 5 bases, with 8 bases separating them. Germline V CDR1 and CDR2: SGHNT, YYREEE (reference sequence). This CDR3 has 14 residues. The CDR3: CASSLGQNNSPLHF. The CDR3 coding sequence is TGTGCCAGCAGCTTAGGACAGAATAATTCACCCCTCCACTTT.

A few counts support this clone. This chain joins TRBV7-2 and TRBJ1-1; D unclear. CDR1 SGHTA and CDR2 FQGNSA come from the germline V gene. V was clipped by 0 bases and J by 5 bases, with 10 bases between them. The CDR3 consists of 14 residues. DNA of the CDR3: TGTGCCAGCAGCTTAGCCTCCCAAGAGACTGAAGCTTTCTTT. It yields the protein CASSLASQETEAFF.

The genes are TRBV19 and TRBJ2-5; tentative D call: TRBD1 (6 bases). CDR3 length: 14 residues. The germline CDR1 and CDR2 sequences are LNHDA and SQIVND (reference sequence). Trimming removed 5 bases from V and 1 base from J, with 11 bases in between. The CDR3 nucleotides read TGTGCCAGTAGTGGGACACGTTTCCAAGAGACCCAGTACTTC. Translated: CASSGTRFQETQYF.

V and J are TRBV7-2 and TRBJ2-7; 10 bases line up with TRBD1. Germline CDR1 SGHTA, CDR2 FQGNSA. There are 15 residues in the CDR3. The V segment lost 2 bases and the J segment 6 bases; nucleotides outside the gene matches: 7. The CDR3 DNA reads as TGTGCCAGCAGCTTAACCCGGGACAGGGGACGCGAGCAGTACTTC. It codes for CASSLTRDRGREQYF.

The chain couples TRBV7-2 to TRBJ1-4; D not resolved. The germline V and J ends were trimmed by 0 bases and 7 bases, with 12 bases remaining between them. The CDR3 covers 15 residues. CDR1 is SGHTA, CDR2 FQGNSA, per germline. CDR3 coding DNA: TGTGCCAGCAGCTTAGCTTTCCACTCGAGTGAAAAACTGTTTTTT. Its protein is CASSLAFHSSEKLFF.

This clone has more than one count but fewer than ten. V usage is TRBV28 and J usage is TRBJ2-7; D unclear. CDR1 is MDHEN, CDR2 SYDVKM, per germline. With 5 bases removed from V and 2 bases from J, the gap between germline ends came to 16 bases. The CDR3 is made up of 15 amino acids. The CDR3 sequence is CASSNMLAEPYEQYF. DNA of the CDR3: TGTGCCAGCAGTAACATGCTCGCGGAGCCCTACGAGCAGTACTTC.

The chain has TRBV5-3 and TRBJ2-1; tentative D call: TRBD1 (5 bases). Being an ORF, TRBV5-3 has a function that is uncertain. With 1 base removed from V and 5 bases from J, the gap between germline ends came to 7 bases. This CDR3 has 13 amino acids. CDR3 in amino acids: CARSLCRDNEQFF. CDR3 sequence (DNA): TGTGCCAGAAGCTTGTGCAGGGACAATGAGCAGTTCTTC.

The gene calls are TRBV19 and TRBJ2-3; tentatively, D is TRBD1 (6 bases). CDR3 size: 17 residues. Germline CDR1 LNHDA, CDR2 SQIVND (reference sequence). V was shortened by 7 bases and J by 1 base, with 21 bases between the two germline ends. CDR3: CASTSLGTGLGTDTQYF. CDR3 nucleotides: TGTGCCAGTACCTCCCTAGGAACAGGGTTGGGCACAGATACGCAGTATTTT. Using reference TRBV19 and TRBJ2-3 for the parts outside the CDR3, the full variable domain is DGGITQSPKYLFRKEGQNVTLSCEQNLNHDAMYWYRQDPGQGLRLIYYSQIVNDFQKGDIAEGYSVSREKKESFPLTVTSAQKNPTAFYLCASTSLGTGLGTDTQYFGPGTRLTVL.

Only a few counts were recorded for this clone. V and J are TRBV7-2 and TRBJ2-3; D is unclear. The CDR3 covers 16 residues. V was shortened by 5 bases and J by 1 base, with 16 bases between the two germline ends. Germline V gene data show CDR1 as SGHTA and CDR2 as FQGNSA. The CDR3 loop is CASSLRWSPGTDTQYF. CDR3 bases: TGTGCCAGCAGCCTCAGATGGAGCCCTGGCACAGATACGCAGTATTTT.

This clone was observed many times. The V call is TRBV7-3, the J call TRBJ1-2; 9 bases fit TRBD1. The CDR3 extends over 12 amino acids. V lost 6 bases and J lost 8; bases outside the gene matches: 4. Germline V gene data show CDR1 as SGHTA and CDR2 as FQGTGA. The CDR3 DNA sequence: TGTGCCAGCAGTCGACAGGGGGAAGGCTACACCTTC. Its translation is CASSRQGEGYTF.

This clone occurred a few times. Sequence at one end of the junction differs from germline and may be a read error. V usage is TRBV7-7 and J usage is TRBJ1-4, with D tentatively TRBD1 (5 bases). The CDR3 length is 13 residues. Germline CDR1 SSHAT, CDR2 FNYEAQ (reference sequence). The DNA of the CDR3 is TGTGCTAGCAGCCAAGACAGAGGCGAAAAACTGTTTTTT. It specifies CASSQDRGEKLFF.

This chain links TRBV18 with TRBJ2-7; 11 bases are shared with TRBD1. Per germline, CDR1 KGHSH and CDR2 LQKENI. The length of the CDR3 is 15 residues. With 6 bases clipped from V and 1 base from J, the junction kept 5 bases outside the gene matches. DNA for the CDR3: TGTGCCAGCTCTACCGGGACAGGGGGATCCTACGAGCAGTACTTC. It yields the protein CASSTGTGGSYEQYF.

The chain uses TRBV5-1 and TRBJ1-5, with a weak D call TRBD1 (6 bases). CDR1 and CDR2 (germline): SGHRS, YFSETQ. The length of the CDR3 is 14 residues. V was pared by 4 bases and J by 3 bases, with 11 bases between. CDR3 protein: CASSLTGDNQPQHF. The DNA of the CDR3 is TGCGCCAGCAGCCTGACAGGAGACAATCAGCCCCAGCATTTT.

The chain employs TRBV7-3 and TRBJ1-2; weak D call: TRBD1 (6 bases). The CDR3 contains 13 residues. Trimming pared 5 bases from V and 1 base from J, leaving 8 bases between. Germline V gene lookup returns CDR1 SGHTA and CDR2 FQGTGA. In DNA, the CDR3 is TGTGCCAGCAGCCGGGACATTAACTATGGCTACACCTTC. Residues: CASSRDINYGYTF.

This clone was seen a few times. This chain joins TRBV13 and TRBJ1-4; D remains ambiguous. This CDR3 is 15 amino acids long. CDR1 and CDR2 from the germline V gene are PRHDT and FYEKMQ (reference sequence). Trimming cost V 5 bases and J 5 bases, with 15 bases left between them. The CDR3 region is CASSHREIGNEKLFF. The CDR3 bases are TGTGCCAGCAGCCACCGGGAAATCGGAAATGAAAAACTGTTTTTT. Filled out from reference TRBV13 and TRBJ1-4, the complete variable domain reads AAGVIQSPRHLIKEKRETATLKCYPIPRHDTVYWYQQGPGQDPQFLISFYEKMQSDKGSIPDRFSAQQFSDYHSELNMSSLELGDSALYFCASSHREIGNEKLFFGSGTQLSVL.

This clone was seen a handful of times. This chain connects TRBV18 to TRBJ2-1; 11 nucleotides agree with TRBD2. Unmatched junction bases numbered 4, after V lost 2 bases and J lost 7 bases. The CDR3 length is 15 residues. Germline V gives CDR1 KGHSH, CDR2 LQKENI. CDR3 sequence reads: CASSPGLAGGNEQFF. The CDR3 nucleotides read TGTGCCAGCTCACCAGGGCTAGCGGGAGGAAATGAGCAGTTCTTC. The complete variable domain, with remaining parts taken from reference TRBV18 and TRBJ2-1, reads NAGVMQNPRHLVRRRGQEARLRCSPMKGHSHVYWYRQLPEEGLKFMVYLQKENIIDESGMPKERFSAEFPKEGPSILRIQQVVRGDSAAYFCASSPGLAGGNEQFFGPGTRLTVL.

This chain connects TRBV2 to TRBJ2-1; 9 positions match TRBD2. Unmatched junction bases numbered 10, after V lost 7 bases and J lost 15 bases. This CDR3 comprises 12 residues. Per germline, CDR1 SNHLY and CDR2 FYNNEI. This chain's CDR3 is CASKGLAGPGFF. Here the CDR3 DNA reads TGTGCCAGCAAGGGGCTAGCGGGACCGGGGTTCTTC.

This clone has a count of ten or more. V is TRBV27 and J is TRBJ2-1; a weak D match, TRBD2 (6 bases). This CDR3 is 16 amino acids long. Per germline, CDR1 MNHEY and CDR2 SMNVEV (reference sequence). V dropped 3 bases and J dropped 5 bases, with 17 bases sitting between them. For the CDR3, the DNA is TGTGCCAGCAGTTTGGCGGGGCGGGGTATACACAATGAGCAGTTCTTC. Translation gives CASSLAGRGIHNEQFF.

Here the CDR3 reads CATSRDPIPSYEQYF. CDR3 nucleotide sequence: TGTGCCACCAGCAGAGATCCCATACCGAGCTACGAGCAGTACTTC. The V call is TRBV15, the J call TRBJ2-7, with D unresolved. Per germline, CDR1 LNHNV and CDR2 YYDKDF (reference sequence). This CDR3 has 15 amino acids. Trimming cost V 0 bases and J 3 bases, with 12 bases left between them. The full variable domain, rest sourced from reference TRBV15 and TRBJ2-7, is DAMVIQNPRYQVTQFGKPVTLSCSQTLNHNVMYWYQQKSSQAPKLLFHYYDKDFNNEADTPDNFQSRRPNTSFCFLDIRSPGLGDTAMYLCATSRDPIPSYEQYFGPGTRLTVT.

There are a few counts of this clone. CDR3 bases: TGTGCCCGGGACAGGGGGCGCCGGGAGACCCAGTACTTC. This translates into CARDRGRRETQYF. The rearrangement uses TRBV30 and TRBJ2-5; 12 bases match TRBD1. Germline CDR1 is GTSNPN and CDR2 is SVGIG (reference sequence). J lost 5 bases, V lost 8 bases, and 6 bases had no gene match. CDR3 length: 13 residues.

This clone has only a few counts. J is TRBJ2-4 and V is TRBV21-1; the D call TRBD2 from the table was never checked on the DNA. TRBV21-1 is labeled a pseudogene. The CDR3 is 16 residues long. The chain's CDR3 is CASSKARRRDKNIQYF. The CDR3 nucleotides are TGTGCCAGCAGCAAAGCGCGAAGAAGAGACAAAAACATTCAGTACTTC.

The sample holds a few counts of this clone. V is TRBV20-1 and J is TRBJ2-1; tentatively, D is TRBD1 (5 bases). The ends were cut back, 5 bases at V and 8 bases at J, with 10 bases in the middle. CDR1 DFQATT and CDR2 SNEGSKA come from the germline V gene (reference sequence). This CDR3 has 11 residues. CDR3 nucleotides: TGCAGTGCTTGGGGCGTCGATGAGCAGTTCTTC. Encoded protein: CSAWGVDEQFF.